This is a list of T cell receptor beta chains from one sample in a study of T-cell reconstitution after alpha-beta-depleted transplantation in children. Using its own MiXCR run on the PCR reads, TCRdb lists one record per CDR3 protein. Altogether about 350,000 distinct CDR3 sequences are present, about 14% being singletons, with the ten largest covering about 3.9%. Sequenced material: PBMCs, taken from the stem cell graft. These receptors were taken from a human donor who donated a stem cell graft to a child with Fanconi anemia. The CDR3 runs from the conserved cysteine through the conserved F or W. The D gene is left open where the match is weak. The size field is filled for only some rows; it gives once, few, many or a size class.

D	size	V	J	CDR3	DNA
-	few	TRBV29-1	TRBJ2-7	CSVGGTGVSEQYF	TGCAGCGTTGGGGGGACGGGCGTCAGCGAGCAGTACTTC
-	-	TRBV6-2/TRBV6-3	TRBJ2-1	CASSYSLDGDNEQFF	TGTGCCAGCAGTTACTCACTGGACGGAGACAATGAGCAGTTCTTC
TRBD1	-	TRBV12-3/TRBV12-4	TRBJ1-2	CASSLNRGEGNYGYTF	TGTGCCAGCAGTTTAAACAGGGGGGAAGGAAACTATGGCTACACCTTC
-	many	TRBV10-3	TRBJ2-3	CAISLTGSADTQYF	TGTGCCATCAGTTTAACCGGGAGCGCAGATACGCAGTATTTT
TRBD1	-	TRBV5-1	TRBJ1-2	CASSVTGEANYGYTF	TGCGCCAGCAGCGTGACAGGGGAAGCTAACTATGGCTACACCTTC
-	many	TRBV12-3/TRBV12-4	TRBJ1-3	CASSSVGSGNTIYF	TGTGCCAGCAGTTCGGTAGGATCTGGAAACACCATATATTTT
-	few	TRBV10-3	TRBJ2-4	CAISEPVAKNIQYF	TGTGCCATCAGTGAGCCAGTGGCCAAAAACATTCAGTACTTC
TRBD1	many	TRBV27	TRBJ2-1	CASSLRGQSDGEQFF	TGTGCCAGCAGTTTACGGGGACAGAGCGACGGTGAGCAGTTCTTC
-	-	TRBV5-6	TRBJ2-2	CASSWGGQERDTGELFF	TGTGCCAGCAGCTGGGGAGGACAGGAGAGGGACACCGGGGAGCTGTTTTTT
-	many	TRBV4-3	TRBJ1-1	CASSQDLRRGEDTEAFF	TGCGCCAGCAGCCAAGATCTGAGGAGGGGGGAAGACACTGAAGCTTTCTTT
-	-	TRBV20-1	TRBJ2-5	CSARGQAWEETQYF	TGCAGTGCTAGAGGACAGGCTTGGGAAGAGACCCAGTACTTC
-	many	TRBV4-3	TRBJ2-1	CASSQEPPSFYNEQFF	TGCGCCAGCAGCCAAGAACCGCCTAGCTTCTACAATGAGCAGTTCTTC
TRBD2	-	TRBV7-2	TRBJ2-1	CASSLNGGGSYNEQFF	TGTGCCAGCAGCCTCAACGGCGGGGGAAGCTACAATGAGCAGTTCTTC
TRBD2	-	TRBV9	TRBJ2-1	CASSPQAGGLNEQFF	TGTGCCAGCAGCCCCCAAGCGGGGGGGCTTAATGAGCAGTTCTTC
-	many	TRBV11-2	TRBJ2-1	CASSSSQDPILGEQFF	TGTGCCAGCAGCAGTTCGCAGGACCCCATTCTGGGTGAGCAGTTCTTC
-	many	TRBV2	TRBJ1-5	CASGREVGQPQHF	TGTGCCAGCGGTCGGGAGGTGGGTCAGCCCCAGCATTTT
TRBD2	few	TRBV4-2	TRBJ2-2	CASSQATSVTGELFF	TGTGCCAGCAGCCAAGCGACTAGCGTCACCGGGGAGCTGTTTTTT
-	many	TRBV2	TRBJ2-5	CASILDRGEKTQYF	-
-	few	TRBV6-2/TRBV6-3	TRBJ1-1	CASSQTRTDLNTEAFF	TGTGCCAGCAGCCAAACCAGGACAGACCTGAACACTGAAGCTTTCTTT
-	few	TRBV25-1	TRBJ1-6	CASLLPDRFSYNSPLHF	TGTGCCAGCCTCCTCCCGGACCGGTTCTCCTATAATTCACCCCTCCACTTT
-	once	TRBV6-2/TRBV6-3	TRBJ2-5	CASRRPEALYF	TGTGCCAGCAGACGCCCGGAGGCGTTATACTTC
-	-	TRBV5-1	TRBJ2-7	CASSLEGRVDYEQYF	TGCGCCAGCAGCTTGGAAGGCAGGGTGGACTACGAGCAGTACTTC
-	few	TRBV5-6	TRBJ2-3	CASSHGVADTQYF	TGTGCCAGCAGCCACGGGGTGGCAGATACGCAGTATTTT
TRBD1	-	TRBV12-3/TRBV12-4	TRBJ1-1	CASSSGTGGKAFF	TGTGCCAGCAGTTCGGGGACAGGGGGCAAAGCTTTCTTT
TRBD1	many	TRBV12-3/TRBV12-4	TRBJ1-4	CASSLTGTGNEKLFF	TGTGCCAGCAGTTTAACCGGGACAGGGAATGAAAAACTGTTTTTT
TRBD1	many	TRBV20-1	TRBJ2-3	CSAQGDRGLSDTQYF	TGCAGTGCCCAAGGGGACAGGGGGCTGTCAGATACGCAGTATTTT
-	-	TRBV20-1	TRBJ2-5	CSASGGSGQETQYF	TGCAGTGCTAGTGGTGGGAGCGGCCAAGAGACCCAGTACTTC
TRBD1	few	TRBV12-3/TRBV12-4	TRBJ2-1	CASTSGTGGEQFF	TGTGCCAGCACCTCGGGGACAGGAGGTGAGCAGTTCTTC
-	-	TRBV5-4	TRBJ1-1	CASSWDKRNTEAFF	TGTGCCAGCAGCTGGGACAAACGGAACACTGAAGCTTTCTTT
-	many	TRBV10-3	TRBJ2-5	CAIKLELDGETQYF	TGTGCCATCAAATTAGAATTGGACGGGGAGACCCAGTACTTC
TRBD2	many	TRBV13	TRBJ2-2	CASSRGGLGFRELFF	TGTGCCAGCAGCCGAGGGGGACTAGGTTTCCGGGAGCTGTTTTTT
TRBD1	few	TRBV6-2/TRBV6-3	TRBJ2-1	CASSYEGQGVSSYNEQFF	TGTGCCAGCAGTTACGAAGGACAGGGGGTCAGCTCCTACAATGAGCAGTTCTTC
TRBD1	-	TRBV12-3/TRBV12-4	TRBJ1-5	CASSSVTGSGQPQHF	TGTGCCAGCAGTTCCGTGACAGGGTCGGGGCAGCCCCAGCATTTT
TRBD1	-	TRBV19	TRBJ1-6	CASSSGQGNLYNSPLHF	TGTGCCAGTAGCTCCGGACAGGGGAATCTTTATAATTCACCCCTCCACTTT
-	-	TRBV7-6	TRBJ1-1	CASSSEGRGDTEAFF	TGTGCCAGCAGCTCCGAGGGAAGGGGGGACACTGAAGCTTTCTTT
TRBD2	few	TRBV11-2	TRBJ2-1	CASSSGLAALGGEQFF	TGTGCCAGCAGCTCGGGACTAGCGGCTCTGGGGGGTGAGCAGTTCTTC
TRBD1	few	TRBV7-2	TRBJ1-6	CASSATGRNSPLHF	TGTGCCAGCAGCGCGACAGGGAGGAATTCACCCCTCCACTTT
-	few	TRBV10-3	TRBJ2-3	CAISGRGLGPDTQYF	TGTGCCATCAGTGGCCGAGGGTTGGGTCCAGATACGCAGTATTTT
-	few	TRBV2	TRBJ2-1	CASNNHYGNEQFF	TGTGCCAGCAACAACCACTATGGAAATGAGCAGTTCTTC
TRBD2	few	TRBV7-9	TRBJ2-3	CASSTFGGAEDTQYF	TGTGCCAGCAGCACCTTCGGGGGGGCTGAAGATACGCAGTATTTT
TRBD1	many	TRBV6-6	TRBJ1-2	CASSLDRATGYTF	TGTGCCAGCAGTCTTGACAGGGCCACTGGCTACACCTTC
-	-	TRBV5-1	TRBJ2-1	CASIQDAGEQFF	TGCGCCAGCATCCAGGACGCAGGGGAGCAGTTCTTC
-	-	TRBV6-2/TRBV6-3	TRBJ2-5	CASSYWDVGARETQYF	TGTGCCAGCAGTTATTGGGACGTAGGAGCTAGAGAGACCCAGTACTTC
TRBD2	many	TRBV28	TRBJ2-2	CASRPPSLRGTSFGELFF	TGTGCCAGCAGACCCCCATCCTTGCGGGGGACCTCTTTCGGGGAGCTGTTTTTT
TRBD2	many	TRBV9	TRBJ2-1	CASSASGVWGNEQFF	TGTGCCAGCAGCGCAAGCGGGGTTTGGGGCAATGAGCAGTTCTTC
-	few	TRBV5-1	TRBJ2-2	CASTVSPYTGELFF	TGCGCCAGCACCGTCTCGCCCTACACCGGGGAGCTGTTTTTT
TRBD1	many	TRBV5-1	TRBJ1-1	CASSLDGGTGRTEAFF	TGCGCCAGCAGCTTGGACGGTGGGACAGGGAGGACTGAAGCTTTCTTT
-	many	TRBV15	TRBJ1-5	CATSRAGIRQPQHF	TGTGCCACCAGCAGGGCCGGGATTAGGCAGCCCCAGCATTTT
-	few	TRBV20-1	TRBJ1-2	CSGDSLLNYGYTF	TGCAGTGGAGACAGCCTCCTTAACTATGGCTACACCTTC
TRBD2	-	TRBV4-2	TRBJ2-2	CASSQDRRGANTGELFF	TGTGCCAGCAGCCAAGATCGACGGGGGGCGAACACCGGGGAGCTGTTTTTT
-	few	TRBV6-6	TRBJ2-1	CASKWSGYEQFF	TGTGCCAGCAAGTGGTCGGGATATGAGCAGTTCTTC
-	many	TRBV7-9	TRBJ2-3	CASSLGLSTDTQYF	TGTGCCAGCAGCTTAGGGCTTAGCACAGATACGCAGTATTTT
TRBD1	few	TRBV27	TRBJ2-7	CASSDRTGSEQYF	TGTGCCAGCAGTGACAGGACAGGGAGCGAGCAGTACTTC
-	many	TRBV12-3/TRBV12-4	TRBJ2-3	CASSLVSGTQYF	TGTGCCAGCAGTTTAGTGAGCGGAACGCAGTATTTT
-	-	TRBV20-1	TRBJ2-3	CSARGRGQSRTDTQYF	TGCAGTGCTAGAGGACGAGGACAGAGCCGCACAGATACGCAGTATTTT
-	many	TRBV7-2	TRBJ1-5	CASSFGGNQPQHF	TGTGCCAGCAGCTTTGGAGGGAATCAGCCCCAGCATTTT
-	medium-sized	TRBV28	TRBJ1-1	CASTREGVTEAFF	TGTGCCAGCACCCGGGAGGGGGTCACTGAAGCTTTCTTT
-	few	TRBV12-3/TRBV12-4	TRBJ1-1	CASSLVTRGTEAFF	TGTGCCAGCAGTTTAGTTACAAGAGGGACTGAAGCTTTCTTT
-	many	TRBV28	TRBJ2-4	CASSLVEASAAKNIQYF	TGTGCCAGCAGTTTGGTTGAGGCTAGCGCAGCCAAAAACATTCAGTACTTC
-	few	TRBV18	TRBJ2-5	CASSPLGQETQYF	TGTGCCAGCTCACCATTGGGGCAAGAGACCCAGTACTTC